Listed below are T cell receptor beta chains from one sample, sequenced in a study of T cells in Graves' hyperthyroidism and ophthalmopathy. TCRdb fed the multiplex PCR reads into MiXCR, producing one record per CDR3 protein. The repertoire holds about 420,000 distinct CDR3 sequences, with roughly 15% as singletons. The sample consisted of blood. The receptors shown here come from a woman under 30 with Graves' hyperthyroidism. The CDR3 runs from the conserved cysteine through the conserved F or W. D genes are given only for firm matches. Not every row has a clone size; where given, it reads once, few, many or a size class.

many NA TRBJ2-1 TRBV5-1 CASSPANNNEQFF TGCGCCAGCAGCCCGGCGAATAACAATGAGCAGTTCTTC
many NA TRBJ1-1 TRBV15 CATSKTRDAGWSEAFF TGTGCCACCAGCAAGACTCGGGACGCAGGGTGGAGTGAAGCTTTCTTT
many TRBD1 TRBJ1-5 TRBV29-1 CRTERDRNKKRPQHF TGCAGAACAGAGAGGGACAGGAATAAGAAGCGGCCCCAGCATTTT
few NA TRBJ2-7 TRBV28 CASSKPGTSSEQYF TGTGCCAGCAGTAAGCCTGGGACTTCGAGCGAGCAGTACTTC
many TRBD1 TRBJ2-7 TRBV20-1 CSASPPGQGYYEQYF TGCAGTGCTAGTCCTCCGGGACAGGGGTACTACGAGCAGTACTTC
NA TRBD1 TRBJ1-5 TRBV6-2/TRBV6-3 CATRTGEQPQHF TGTGCCACTAGGACAGGGGAGCAGCCCCAGCATTTT
NA NA TRBJ1-1 TRBV2 CASSQGHEAFF TGTGCCAGCAGTCAGGGGCATGAAGCTTTCTTT
many NA TRBJ1-1 TRBV5-1 CASSAGAMNTEAFF TGCGCCAGCTCGGCGGGGGCCATGAACACTGAAGCTTTCTTT
NA TRBD1 TRBJ1-6 TRBV19 CASRGQGEGSPLHF TGTGCCAGTAGAGGACAGGGGGAAGGTTCACCCCTCCACTTT
few NA TRBJ2-1 TRBV10-2 CASSEVAGNEQFF TGCGCCAGCAGTGAGGTGGCGGGCAATGAGCAGTTCTTC
many TRBD2 TRBJ2-7 TRBV2 CASSEAGGRINEQYF TGTGCCAGCAGTGAAGCGGGCGGGAGGATCAACGAGCAGTACTTC
few NA TRBJ1-3 TRBV9 CASGRGSGNTIYF TGTGCCAGCGGCAGGGGCTCTGGAAACACCATATATTTT
many TRBD1 TRBJ2-4 TRBV5-6 CASSQLRDRNIQYF TGTGCCAGCAGCCAACTCCGGGACAGGAACATTCAGTACTTC
few TRBD2 TRBJ2-2 TRBV9 CASSVSPSGITGELFF TGTGCCAGCAGCGTATCTCCTAGCGGGATCACCGGGGAGCTGTTTTTT
many TRBD1 TRBJ2-7 TRBV27 CASSLTPGQGYEQYF TGTGCCAGCAGTTTAACCCCGGGACAGGGGTACGAGCAGTACTTC
many TRBD2 TRBJ2-2 TRBV10-1 CASRAPKAGVNTGELFF TGCGCCAGCAGGGCCCCGAAAGCGGGGGTAAACACCGGGGAGCTGTTTTTT
many TRBD1 TRBJ2-7 TRBV11-3 CASSLRTGFSYEQYF TGTGCCAGCAGCTTGCGGACAGGCTTTTCCTACGAGCAGTACTTC
few NA TRBJ2-1 TRBV30 CAWSKDSNPYNEQFF TGTGCCTGGAGTAAGGACAGCAACCCCTACAATGAGCAGTTCTTC
few TRBD1 TRBJ2-1 TRBV5-1 CASSLGQGARPNEQFF TGCGCCAGCAGCTTGGGACAGGGGGCGCGGCCCAATGAGCAGTTCTTC
few TRBD1 TRBJ1-4 TRBV28 CASSLPTGVGEKLFF TGTGCCAGCAGTTTACCGACAGGGGTCGGTGAAAAACTGTTTTTT
many TRBD2 TRBJ2-3 TRBV28 CASSSILAGSTDTQYF TGTGCCAGCAGTTCTATTCTAGCGGGAAGCACAGATACGCAGTATTTT
many TRBD1 TRBJ1-1 TRBV19 CASNRQGWLEAFF TGTGCCAGTAACAGACAGGGATGGCTTGAAGCTTTCTTT